Reported below is one T cell receptor beta chain. Its antigen is undetermined. Trimming left V 3 bases short and J 7 bases short, with 10 bases between. This CDR3 is 13 amino acids long. The germline V gene has CDR1 SEHNR and CDR2 FQNEAQ (reference sequence). The data originate from a study of cytomegalovirus exposure and HLA in healthy donors. Broader study findings: An analysis that came later showed most CMV-associated TCR beta chains appearing HLA-restricted. Earlier analysis looked at TCR beta V segments, and most were productive about 90% or about 30% of the time.

With 60 Vbeta and 13 Jbeta primers, the PCR was carried out. The table came from immunoSEQ multiplex PCR; TCRdb's copy has only in-frame clones and leaves some out. The sample yields 130,000 to 150,000 clones, roughly three quarters seen once. The source is a man aged 18 to 35 in good health and CMV-seronegative. Sequences were obtained from PBMCs. The genes are TRBV7-9 and TRBJ1-5; D is perhaps TRBD1 (5 bases). The CDR3 region has the DNA TGTGCCAGCAGCTTGGGGACTACCCAGCCCCAGCATTTT. Translation gives CASSLGTTQPQHF.